Sequencing of this T cell receptor beta chain was carried out in a study of cytomegalovirus exposure and HLA in healthy donors. Turning to the study itself: As an earlier analysis found, around 200 million T cells yielded about 120 million unique TCR beta sequences.

With 0 bases removed from V and 0 bases from J, the gap between germline ends came to 7 bases. The CDR3 spans 14 residues. In germline, CDR1 is SGHKS, CDR2 YYEKEE (reference sequence). Study conclusions and caveats: TCR sequences were mostly rare, though some public TCRs occurred in many donors. It was taken for granted in presence/absence analyses that sequencing depth across donors was roughly uniform.

The study ran its PCR with 60 Vbeta and 13 Jbeta primers. Here immunoSEQ multiplex PCR was the method, and the copy in TCRdb shows in-frame clones only, minus some. This table holds 150,000 to 200,000 clones, 80% to 85% found once. As to this clone: The antigen is unknown.

Among the donors, all were healthy bone marrow donors. The V call is TRBV5-5, the J call TRBJ2-7; D gene uncertain. The origin of this receptor is a boy between 10 and 17 years old in good health and CMV-seronegative. Sequenced input: PBMCs. The CDR3 region is CASSLVPNSYEQYF. The CDR3 DNA reads as TGTGCCAGCAGCTTGGTCCCCAACTCCTACGAGCAGTACTTC.